The 25 T cell receptor beta chains below all came from one sample that was sequenced in a study of blood T cell repertoires in COVID-19. Generated by immunoSEQ multiplex PCR, the TCRdb table keeps only in-frame clones and is missing some. The sample consists of 150,000 to 200,000 clones, around 90% of them appearing once. Material: peripheral blood. The receptor set was obtained from a man aged 40-55 years with acute or convalescent COVID-19.

The chain links TRBV18 to TRBJ1-4, with TRBD1 matching over 9 bases. This CDR3 spans 14 amino acids. The J segment lost 9 bases and the V segment lost 3 bases, leaving 5 bases of the junction unmatched. CDR1 and CDR2 from the germline V gene are KGHSH and LQKENI. The CDR3, as DNA: TGTGCCAGCTCACCGGGACAGGGTGTCCAAAAACTGTTTTTT. This sequence encodes CASSPGQGVQKLFF.

The chain couples TRBV5-1 to TRBJ1-2; 10 bases align to TRBD1. V shed 0 bases, J shed 6 bases, and the junction held 2 bases outside the gene matches. The CDR3 is 14 residues long. Germline V gene data show CDR1 as SGHRS and CDR2 as YFSETQ. The CDR3 DNA sequence: TGCGCCAGCAGCTTGGGACAGGGGGCCGATGGCTACACCTTC. Translated: CASSLGQGADGYTF.

V is TRBV5-1 and J is TRBJ2-7; 10 nucleotides match TRBD2. Trimming cost V 0 bases and J 7 bases; bases outside gene matches: 7. The CDR3 totals 15 residues. Germline CDR1 reads SGHRS; CDR2 reads YFSETQ. The CDR3 DNA reads TGCGCCAGCAGCTTGGGAGCGGGGGGGCCTCAAGAGCAGTACTTC. Residues: CASSLGAGGPQEQYF. Combining the CDR3 with reference TRBV5-1 and TRBJ2-7 gives the whole variable domain KAGVTQTPRYLIKTRGQQVTLSCSPISGHRSVSWYQQTPGQGLQFLFEYFSETQRNKGNFPGRFSGRQFSNSRSEMNVSTLELGDSALYLCASSLGAGGPQEQYFGPGTRLTVT.

The chain employs TRBV2 and TRBJ2-7; TRBD2 is a possible D gene (5 bases). The CDR3 has 12 amino acids. CDR1 and CDR2 (germline): SNHLY, FYNNEI. The ends were cut back, 7 bases at V and 5 bases at J, with 12 bases in the middle. In DNA form, the CDR3 reads TGTGCCAGCACTGGATCGGGGAACGAGCAGTACTTC. This translates into CASTGSGNEQYF.

The V and J genes are TRBV5-6 and TRBJ1-3; 7 bases agree with TRBD1. Trimming cost V 4 bases and J 5 bases; bases outside gene matches: 3. The germline V gene has CDR1 SGHDT and CDR2 YYEEEE. The CDR3 consists of 13 residues. CDR3 sequence: CASSPGQRNTIYF. CDR3 in DNA: TGTGCCAGCAGCCCGGGACAGAGAAACACCATATATTTT.

This clone occurred a few times. This rearrangement joins TRBV10-2 to TRBJ2-2; 7 bases line up with TRBD1. Trimming took 7 bases from V and 6 from J; bases not matched to a gene: 8. This CDR3 comprises 14 residues. Per the germline V gene, CDR1 is WSHSY and CDR2 is SAAADI. CDR3 region: CASTSMTGPGELFF. CDR3 DNA: TGCGCCAGCACTTCAATGACAGGGCCCGGGGAGCTGTTTTTT.

This sequence joins TRBV6-5 and TRBJ1-1; D call uncertain. The CDR3 extends over 16 amino acids. V was pared by 0 bases and J by 0 bases, with 11 bases between. Germline V gives CDR1 MNHEY, CDR2 SVGAGI. The CDR3 bases are TGTGCCAGCAGTTACTCGATCCCGGGTTTGAACACTGAAGCTTTCTTT. Translating gives CASSYSIPGLNTEAFF.

The V gene is TRBV10-3, the J gene TRBJ2-7; 7 bases match TRBD1. This CDR3 is 14 amino acids long. Germline V gene sequence: CDR1 ENHRY, CDR2 SYGVKD. Trimming cost V 6 bases and J 4 bases; bases outside gene matches: 9. The CDR3 loop reads CAISSLGQLYEQYF. CDR3 DNA sequence: TGTGCCATCAGCTCCCTGGGACAGTTATACGAGCAGTACTTC.

CDR3 nucleotide sequence: TGTGCCAGCAGCGGACTCGGAACCCAAGAGACCCAGTACTTC. Its protein product is CASSGLGTQETQYF. The chain recombines TRBV6-2 or TRBV6-3 with TRBJ2-5; a weak D match, TRBD2 (5 bases). The V gene lost 6 bases and the J gene lost 1 base, with 12 bases spanning the gap. Germline CDR1 MNHEY, CDR2 SVGEGT. The CDR3 is 14 amino acids.

This chain joins TRBV29-1 and TRBJ1-5, with D uncertain. The CDR3 consists of 13 residues. Germline lookup yields CDR1 SQVTM and CDR2 ANQGSEA. V was trimmed by 0 bases and J by 6 bases, leaving 9 bases between them. CDR3 region: CSVEEGAGQPQHF. CDR3 in DNA: TGCAGCGTTGAAGAGGGCGCGGGTCAGCCCCAGCATTTT.

The genes are TRBV10-1 and TRBJ1-5; D might be TRBD1 (6 bases). V lost 7 bases to trimming and J lost 11 bases, with 15 bases between them. Germline lookup yields CDR1 WNHNN and CDR2 SYGVQD (reference sequence). The CDR3 length is 12 residues. The chain's CDR3 is CASKKGRTAQHF. In DNA form, the CDR3 reads TGCGCCAGCAAGAAGGGTCGGACAGCCCAGCATTTT.

The chain carries TRBV28 and TRBJ2-3; D unclear. V shed 5 bases and J shed 6 bases, with 9 bases lying between them. CDR1 is MDHEN, CDR2 SYDVKM, per germline. The CDR3 consists of 12 residues. The CDR3 spells CASSGTGDTQYF. The CDR3 DNA follows: TGTGCCAGCAGTGGCACCGGGGATACGCAGTATTTT.

The chain uses TRBV4-3 and TRBJ1-5; D unclear. Trimming cost V 0 bases and J 7 bases, with 16 bases left between them. The V gene's germline CDR1 is LGHNA and CDR2 YSLEER. The CDR3 totals 16 residues. CDR3 sequence (DNA): TGCGCCAGCAGCCAAGATCTAGGCGGTGTTCGACAGCCCCAGCATTTT. Protein: CASSQDLGGVRQPQHF.

V usage is TRBV10-1 and J usage is TRBJ2-7; D not resolved. The CDR3 contains 13 residues. V gave up 3 bases and J gave up 8 bases, with 14 bases separating them. Germline loops: CDR1 WNHNN, CDR2 SYGVQD (reference sequence). CDR3 nucleotides: TGCGCCAGCAGTGAAACACGGGTTGGAAAGCAGTACTTC. This translates into CASSETRVGKQYF.

Written as DNA, the CDR3 is TGTGCCAGCAGTCCCTCTTTACTCCTCTTGACAAGAGGGGAAAAACTGTTTTTT. It yields the protein CASSPSLLLLTRGEKLFF. V and J are TRBV6-6 and TRBJ1-4; D gene uncertain. This CDR3 comprises 18 residues. Trimming removed 5 bases at V and 8 bases at J, with 27 bases between. Germline values: CDR1 MNHNY, CDR2 SVGAGI (reference sequence).

The chain recombines TRBV30 with TRBJ1-5; D unresolved. With 2 bases removed from V and 6 bases from J, the gap between germline ends came to 11 bases. The CDR3 contains 13 residues. Germline values: CDR1 GTSNPN, CDR2 SVGIG (reference sequence). The CDR3, as DNA: TGTGCCTGGAGTCGAGGGATGAGTCAGCCCCAGCATTTT. Translating gives CAWSRGMSQPQHF.

The chain carries TRBV19 and TRBJ2-6, with a weak D call TRBD1 (6 bases). Germline CDR1 is LNHDA and CDR2 is SQIVND (reference sequence). The CDR3 has 17 residues. V lost 7 bases, J lost 0 bases, and 16 bases lay in between. CDR3 sequence (DNA): TGTGCCAGTAAATCCGGGACACCGTTCTCTGGGGCCAACGTCCTGACTTTC. This gives the protein CASKSGTPFSGANVLTF. Complete variable domain (other parts from reference TRBV19 and TRBJ2-6): DGGITQSPKYLFRKEGQNVTLSCEQNLNHDAMYWYRQDPGQGLRLIYYSQIVNDFQKGDIAEGYSVSREKKESFPLTVTSAQKNPTAFYLCASKSGTPFSGANVLTFGAGSRLTVL.

This chain uses TRBV5-6 with TRBJ1-2; D perhaps matches TRBD1 (5 bases). Germline V gene lookup returns CDR1 SGHDT and CDR2 YYEEEE. V was shortened by 0 bases and J by 2 bases, with 5 bases between the two germline ends. This CDR3 contains 13 residues. For the CDR3, the DNA is TGTGCCAGCAGCTTGGGGGGCAACTATGGCTACACCTTC. Translated, it gives CASSLGGNYGYTF.

This clone was observed once. The chain couples TRBV5-5 to TRBJ1-4; tentative D call: TRBD1 (6 bases). The CDR3 is 15 residues long. CDR1 and CDR2 (germline): SGHKS, YYEKEE (reference sequence). V shed 5 bases and J shed 6 bases, with 17 bases lying between them. CDR3 sequence: CASSRQGSYDEKLFF. CDR3 nucleotide sequence: TGTGCCAGCAGTCGTCAGGGGTCGTACGATGAAAAACTGTTTTTT. Full variable domain (missing parts from reference TRBV5-5 and TRBJ1-4): DAGVTQSPTHLIKTRGQQVTLRCSPISGHKSVSWYQQVLGQGPQFIFQYYEKEERGRGNFPDRFSARQFPNYSSELNVNALLLGDSALYLCASSRQGSYDEKLFFGSGTQLSVL.

The genes are TRBV21-1 and TRBJ1-6; the table's D call of TRBD1 was not tested on the DNA. TRBV21-1 represents a pseudogene. CDR3 length: 17 amino acids. The CDR3 is CASSNTGGRDYNSPLHF. CDR3 nucleotides: TGTGCCAGCAGCAATACAGGGGGAAGGGATTATAATTCACCCCTCCACTTT.

This rearrangement joins TRBV18 to TRBJ1-1; TRBD1 is a possible D gene (5 bases). Trimming left V 6 bases short and J 4 bases short, with 18 bases between. Germline assignment: CDR1 KGHSH and CDR2 LQKENI. The CDR3 has 15 residues. The CDR3: CASSPKTVVTTEAFF. The CDR3 DNA sequence: TGTGCCAGCTCTCCGAAGACAGTCGTGACCACTGAAGCTTTCTTT.

The chain uses TRBV7-8 and TRBJ1-1; TRBD1 matches 9 bases. Germline V lookup: CDR1 SGHVS, CDR2 FQNEAQ. CDR3 length: 14 amino acids. V was pared by 4 bases and J by 4 bases, with 4 bases of the junction left unmatched. CDR3 sequence reads: CASSSGQGRTEAFF. The CDR3 region has the DNA TGTGCCAGCAGCTCCGGACAGGGGCGCACTGAAGCTTTCTTT.

The rearrangement joins TRBV5-8 to TRBJ2-7; D perhaps matches TRBD1 (5 bases). This CDR3 region has 13 residues. The V gene lost 2 bases and the J gene lost 5 bases, with 11 bases spanning the gap. Per germline, CDR1 SGHTS and CDR2 YDEGEE. DNA for the CDR3: TGTGCCAGCAGCTTCGGACATGACAACGAGCAGTACTTC. It is translated as CASSFGHDNEQYF.

The CDR3 coding sequence is TGTGCCACCAGCAGAGACAGGGCGAACACTGAAGCTTTCTTT. This encodes CATSRDRANTEAFF. The chain employs TRBV15 and TRBJ1-1; D is possibly TRBD1 (5 bases). V was pared by 0 bases and J by 1 base, with 6 bases between. This CDR3 comprises 14 residues. Germline V gene data show CDR1 as LNHNV and CDR2 as YYDKDF (reference sequence).

The V and J genes are TRBV2 and TRBJ1-5; TRBD1 agrees at 7 bases. Germline assignment: CDR1 SNHLY and CDR2 FYNNEI. The CDR3 is 15 amino acids. V shed 8 bases, J shed 1 base, and the junction held 8 bases outside the gene matches. CDR3 in DNA: TGTGCCAGCGGAAAAACAGGGGAAAGCAATCAGCCCCAGCATTTT. Residues: CASGKTGESNQPQHF.